One T cell receptor (beta chain) is described in this entry. What it recognizes is unknown. V shed 4 bases and J shed 2 bases, with 15 bases lying between them. The CDR3 spans 15 residues. Germline V gives CDR1 SGHKS, CDR2 YYEKEE (reference sequence). This record comes from a study of T cell responses to AZD1222 COVID-19 vaccine. Sequenced by immunoSEQ multiplex PCR; TCRdb stores in-frame clones only, minus some. The profile shows some 110,000 clones, around 76% of them singletons. Findings and limits, study-wide: Spike-specific TCR breadth and depth went up after people got two AZD1222 doses.

The chain recombines TRBV5-5 with TRBJ2-5; D may match TRBD1 or TRBD2 (5 bases each). The specimen was peripheral blood, collected on day 0 of AZD1222 vaccination. This receptor was identified in an adult in good health. CDR3 DNA: TGTGCCAGCAGCCTTCATTTGGGGGAACAAGAGACCCAGTACTTC. This codes for CASSLHLGEQETQYF. The whole variable domain, filled in from reference TRBV5-5 and TRBJ2-5, reads DAGVTQSPTHLIKTRGQQVTLRCSPISGHKSVSWYQQVLGQGPQFIFQYYEKEERGRGNFPDRFSARQFPNYSSELNVNALLLGDSALYLCASSLHLGEQETQYFGPGTRLLVL.